This is a list of T cell receptor beta chains from one sample in a study of control samples from healthy donors and cancer patients. Some clones are missing from TCRdb's copy, which holds only in-frame ones; the method was immunoSEQ multiplex PCR. Of 150,000 to 170,000 clones in the sample, approximately 94% were seen once. Material for sequencing was blood. Receptors originate from a man aged 35 to 55 in good health. The CDR3 runs from the conserved cysteine through the conserved F or W. D genes are given only for firm matches. Clone sizes are given selectively: once, few, many, or a class where the clone is expanded.

j_call d_call v_call clone_size cdr3_aa cdr3_nt
TRBJ2-3 . TRBV9 . CASSADRFPRTDTQYF TGTGCCAGCAGCGCCGACAGGTTCCCCAGAACAGATACGCAGTATTTT
TRBJ2-3 . TRBV2 . CASSEGVDTQYF TGTGCCAGCAGTGAGGGAGTAGATACGCAGTATTTT
TRBJ1-5 TRBD1 TRBV5-1 . CATTVDREDQPQHF TGCGCCACCACCGTGGACAGGGAGGATCAGCCCCAGCATTTT
TRBJ1-2 . TRBV5-6 . CASSLEPYGYTF TGTGCCAGCAGCTTGGAACCTTATGGCTACACCTTC
TRBJ1-2 . TRBV4-2 . CASRMDPGDGYTF TGTGCCAGCAGGATGGACCCCGGGGATGGCTACACCTTC
TRBJ2-1 . TRBV6-1 . CASSEPRQSNEQFF TGTGCCAGCAGTGAACCGCGACAGAGCAATGAGCAGTTCTTC
TRBJ1-1 . TRBV4-2 . CASSRKGQKNTEAFF TGTGCCAGCAGCCGAAAGGGACAAAAGAACACTGAAGCTTTCTTT
TRBJ1-5 TRBD1 TRBV6-6 . CASSADRGGNQPQHF TGTGCCAGCAGCGCCGACAGGGGCGGCAATCAGCCCCAGCATTTT
TRBJ1-5 . TRBV6-6 . CASSIGDQPQHF TGTGCCAGCAGCATCGGGGATCAGCCCCAGCATTTT
TRBJ2-7 . TRBV6-2/TRBV6-3 . CASSYSAQTRYEQYF TGTGCCAGCAGTTACTCTGCCCAGACGCGGTACGAGCAGTACTTC
TRBJ2-7 TRBD1 TRBV19 . CASTAASGQGGYEQYF TGTGCCAGTACCGCCGCCTCGGGACAGGGAGGCTACGAGCAGTACTTC
TRBJ1-2 . TRBV6-6 . CASSLDGTPGYGYTF TGTGCCAGCAGTTTGGACGGGACTCCAGGGTATGGCTACACCTTC
TRBJ1-5 . TRBV27 . CASGDSSNQPQHF TGTGCCAGCGGGGACTCTAGCAATCAGCCCCAGCATTTT
TRBJ2-2 . TRBV2 . CASSESRGGGELFF TGTGCCAGCAGTGAATCCCGGGGAGGCGGGGAGCTGTTTTTT
TRBJ1-5 TRBD1 TRBV11-2 . CASSRTGGNQPQHF TGTGCCAGCAGCCGGACAGGGGGCAATCAGCCCCAGCATTTT
TRBJ2-7 TRBD2 TRBV7-6 . CASSLNGGAPGVEQYF TGTGCCAGCAGCTTAAACGGGGGGGCCCCGGGCGTCGAGCAGTACTTC
TRBJ2-1 . TRBV6-6 . CASSYSGRADEQFF TGTGCCAGCAGTTACTCGGGCAGGGCCGATGAGCAGTTCTTC
TRBJ2-3 . TRBV9 . CASSPQVRTDTQYF TGTGCCAGCAGCCCCCAGGTGCGGACAGATACGCAGTATTTT
TRBJ1-2 TRBD1 TRBV4-3 . CASSPLVVTGMSNYGYTF TGCGCCAGCAGCCCCCTGGTGGTGACAGGGATGAGTAACTATGGCTACACCTTC
TRBJ2-3 TRBD2 TRBV6-2/TRBV6-3 . CASSLWGLAGSADTQYF TGTGCCAGCAGTTTGTGGGGACTAGCGGGGAGCGCAGATACGCAGTATTTT
TRBJ2-1 . TRBV6-1 . CASSEGQVRGNEQFF TGTGCCAGCAGTGAAGGTCAAGTCAGGGGAAATGAGCAGTTCTTC
TRBJ2-1 TRBD2 TRBV6-5 . CASSYGLAGGPNEQFF TGTGCCAGCAGTTACGGACTAGCGGGGGGGCCCAATGAGCAGTTCTTC
TRBJ2-7 . TRBV27 . CASSFRSNNEQYF TGTGCCAGCAGTTTTAGATCAAACAACGAGCAGTACTTC
TRBJ2-3 . TRBV19 . CASSIVGTDTQYF TGTGCCAGTAGTATAGTCGGAACAGATACGCAGTATTTT
TRBJ2-1 . TRBV5-1 . CASSLTVGKNEQFF TGCGCCAGCAGCTTGACGGTAGGGAAAAATGAGCAGTTCTTC
TRBJ1-6 . TRBV28 . CASSPHRNLHF TGTGCCAGCAGTCCACACAGAAACCTCCACTTT
TRBJ1-2 . TRBV28 once CASSLEYYGYTF TGTGCCAGCAGTTTAGAGTACTATGGCTACACCTTC
TRBJ2-5 TRBD1 TRBV7-3 . CASSPGQGVQETQYF TGTGCCAGCAGCCCGGGACAGGGGGTTCAAGAGACCCAGTACTTC
TRBJ2-3 . TRBV4-2 . CASTQGGGGADTQYF TGTGCCAGCACCCAAGGAGGAGGGGGGGCAGATACGCAGTATTTT
TRBJ2-1 TRBD2 TRBV19 . CASMGGLAGSNNEQFF TGTGCCAGTATGGGGGGGCTAGCGGGAAGTAACAATGAGCAGTTCTTC
TRBJ1-5 . TRBV7-9 . CASSLGSSDQPQHF TGTGCCAGCAGCTTAGGCTCGAGTGATCAGCCCCAGCATTTT
TRBJ1-4 . TRBV21-1 . CASSKETGRDEKLFF TGTGCCAGCAGCAAAGAAACAGGGAGGGATGAAAAACTGTTTTTT
TRBJ1-2 . TRBV28 . CASSLGLQGGYTF TGTGCCAGCAGTTTAGGGCTCCAGGGCGGCTACACCTTC